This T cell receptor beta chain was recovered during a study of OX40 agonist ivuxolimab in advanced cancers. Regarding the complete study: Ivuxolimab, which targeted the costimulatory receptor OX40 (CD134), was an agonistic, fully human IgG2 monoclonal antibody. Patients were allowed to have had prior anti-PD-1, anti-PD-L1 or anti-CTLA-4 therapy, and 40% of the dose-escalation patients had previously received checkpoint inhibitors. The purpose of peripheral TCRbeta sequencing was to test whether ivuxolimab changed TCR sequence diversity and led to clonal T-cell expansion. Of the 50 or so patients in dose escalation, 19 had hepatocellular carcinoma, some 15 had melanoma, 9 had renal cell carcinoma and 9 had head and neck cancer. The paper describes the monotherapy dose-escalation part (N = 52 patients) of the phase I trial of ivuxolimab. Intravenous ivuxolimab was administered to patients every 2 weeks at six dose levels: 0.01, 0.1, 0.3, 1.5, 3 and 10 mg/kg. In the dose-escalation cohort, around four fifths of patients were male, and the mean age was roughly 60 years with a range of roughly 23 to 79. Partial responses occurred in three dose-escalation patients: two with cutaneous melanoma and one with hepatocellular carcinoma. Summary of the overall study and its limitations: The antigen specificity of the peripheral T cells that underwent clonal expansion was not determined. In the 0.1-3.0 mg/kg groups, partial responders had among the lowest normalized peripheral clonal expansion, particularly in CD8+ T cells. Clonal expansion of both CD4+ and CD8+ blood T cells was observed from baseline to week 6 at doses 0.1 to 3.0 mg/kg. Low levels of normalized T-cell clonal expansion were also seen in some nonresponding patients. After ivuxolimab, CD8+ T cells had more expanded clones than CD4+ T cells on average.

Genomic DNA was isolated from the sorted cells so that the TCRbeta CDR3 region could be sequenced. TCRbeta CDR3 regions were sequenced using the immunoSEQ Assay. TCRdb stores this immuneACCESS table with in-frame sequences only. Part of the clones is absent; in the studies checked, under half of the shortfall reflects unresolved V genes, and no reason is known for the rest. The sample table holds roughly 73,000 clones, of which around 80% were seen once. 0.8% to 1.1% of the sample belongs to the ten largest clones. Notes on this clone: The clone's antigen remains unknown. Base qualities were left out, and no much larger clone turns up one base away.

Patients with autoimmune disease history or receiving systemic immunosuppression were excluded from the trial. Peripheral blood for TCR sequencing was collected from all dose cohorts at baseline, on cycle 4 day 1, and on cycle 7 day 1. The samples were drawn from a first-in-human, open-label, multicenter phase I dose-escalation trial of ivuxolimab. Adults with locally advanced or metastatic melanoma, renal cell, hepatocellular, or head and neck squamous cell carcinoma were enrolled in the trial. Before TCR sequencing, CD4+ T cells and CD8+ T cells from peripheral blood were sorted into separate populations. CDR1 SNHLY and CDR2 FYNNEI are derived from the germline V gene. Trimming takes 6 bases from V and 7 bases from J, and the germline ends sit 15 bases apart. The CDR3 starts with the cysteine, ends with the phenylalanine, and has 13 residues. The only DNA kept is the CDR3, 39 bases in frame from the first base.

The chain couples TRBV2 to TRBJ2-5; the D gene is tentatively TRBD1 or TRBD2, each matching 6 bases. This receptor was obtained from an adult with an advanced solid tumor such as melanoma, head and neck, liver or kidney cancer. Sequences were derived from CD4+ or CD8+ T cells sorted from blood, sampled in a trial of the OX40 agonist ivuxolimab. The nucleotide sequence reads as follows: TGTGCCAGCAGGAGGGGGGATCAGGGGACCCAGTACTTC. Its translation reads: CASRRGDQGTQYF.